This T cell receptor beta chain emerged from a study of spatial heterogeneity in lung cancer. Regarding time point: sample taken at primary tumor resection. Sequencing covered unsorted whole RNA taken from tumor, nontumor lung or frozen PBMC. Every TCR cDNA molecule carried a tag that served as a unique molecular identifier. TCRdb independently ran MiXCR on the 5' RACE reads; one entry per CDR3 protein. The repertoire holds more than 65,000 distinct CDR3 sequences, with 8% as singletons. Study results and limitations: Ubiquitous expanded tumor TCRs were observed in blood more at resection than follow-up.

In this sample, this clonotype turned up many times. The target antigen is unknown. Germline CDR1 MNHNS, CDR2 SASEGT. Trimming took off 7 bases at V and 6 bases at J, with 21 bases between the two ends. The CDR3 loop spans 15 amino acids. This chain uses TRBV6-1 with TRBJ1-1, with D hard to call. The source of this sequence is a male donor with early-stage non-small cell lung cancer. Here the sequenced sample was PBMCs, taken at surgery. For the CDR3, the DNA is TGTGCCAGCATCCCCCCGGGAGGGCGAAGTGCTGAAGCTTTCTTT. Its translation: CASIPPGGRSAEAFF.